This T cell receptor beta chain was identified in a study of T cells in Graves' hyperthyroidism and ophthalmopathy. The study's findings and limits: Clonotypes that were expanded in thyroid above 0.001 mostly appeared in blood too.

Many counts were recorded for this clonotype. The antigen is undetermined. Amplified regions were TCR beta CDR3 sequences from RNA transcripts. The HTBI primer set was used in a first-round RT-PCR of the TCR CDR3. TCRdb reprocessed the multiplex PCR reads via MiXCR and lists one record per CDR3 protein. The sample has 500,000 to 750,000 distinct CDR3 sequences; around 14% are singletons. PBMCs stemmed from 10 ml fresh peripheral blood. V lost 0 bases, J lost 2 bases, and 11 bases lay in between. Germline lookup yields CDR1 MNHNY and CDR2 SVGAGI (reference sequence). CDR3 length equals 15 residues. The chain carries TRBV6-6 and TRBJ2-7; D is undetermined. The sequence came from a woman aged 30 to 39 with Graves' hyperthyroidism. The sequenced material came from blood. CDR3 residues: CASSYSDRVPYEQYF. In nucleotides, the CDR3 is TGTGCCAGCAGTTACTCGGATAGGGTACCCTACGAGCAGTACTTC.